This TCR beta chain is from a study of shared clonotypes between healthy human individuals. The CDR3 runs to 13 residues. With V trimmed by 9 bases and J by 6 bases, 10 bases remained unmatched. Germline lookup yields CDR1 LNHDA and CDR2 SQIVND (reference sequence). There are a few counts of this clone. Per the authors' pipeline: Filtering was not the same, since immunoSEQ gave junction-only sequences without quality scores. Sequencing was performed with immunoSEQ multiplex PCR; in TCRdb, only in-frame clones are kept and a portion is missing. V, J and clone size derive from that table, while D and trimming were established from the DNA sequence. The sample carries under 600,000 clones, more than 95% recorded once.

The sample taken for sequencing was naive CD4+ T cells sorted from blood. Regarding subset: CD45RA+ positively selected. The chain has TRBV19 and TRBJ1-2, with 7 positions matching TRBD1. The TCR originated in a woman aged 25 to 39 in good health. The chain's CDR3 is CASSGTATDGYTF. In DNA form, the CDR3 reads TGTGCCAGCAGTGGGACAGCTACAGATGGCTACACCTTC.